The 23 T cell receptor beta chains reported below all come from one sample, sequenced in a study of CD8+ T cells in alopecia areata. Following extraction, RNA underwent reverse transcription to cDNA, which served as the sequencing template. The table came from immunoSEQ multiplex PCR; TCRdb's copy has only in-frame clones and leaves some out. The sample gives 110,000 or so clones, roughly two thirds of which show up once; about 3% is in the top ten. What was sequenced was CD4+ T cells sorted from blood. The receptors originated from a human donor in good health.

The chain uses TRBV30 and TRBJ2-3; D ambiguous. The ends were cut back, 2 bases at V and 5 bases at J, with 20 bases in the middle. Per germline, CDR1 GTSNPN and CDR2 SVGIG (reference sequence). This CDR3 has 16 residues. This chain's CDR3 is CAWSPAASTLGDTQYF. CDR3 coding DNA: TGTGCCTGGAGTCCGGCGGCCAGCACGTTGGGAGATACGCAGTATTTT.

The chain uses TRBV9 and TRBJ2-7; perhaps D is TRBD1 or TRBD2 (5 bases each). V lost 4 bases to trimming and J lost 6 bases, with 20 bases between them. Per germline, CDR1 SGDLS and CDR2 YYNGEE. This CDR3 has 15 amino acids. The CDR3 coding sequence is TGTGCCAGCAGCCTAGGGGACCTCCTCTCGGGCGAGCAGTACTTC. It encodes CASSLGDLLSGEQYF. The full variable domain, with the rest looked up from reference TRBV9 and TRBJ2-7, is DSGVTQTPKHLITATGQRVTLRCSPRSGDLSVYWYQQSLDQGLQFLIQYYNGEERAKGNILERFSAQQFPDLHSELNLSSLELGDSALYFCASSLGDLLSGEQYFGPGTRLTVT.

The rearrangement uses TRBV29-1 and TRBJ2-5; D is possibly TRBD1 (5 bases). CDR3 size: 17 residues. V lost 5 bases and J lost 1, with 23 bases in between. Germline V lookup: CDR1 SQVTM, CDR2 ANQGSEA. The CDR3 sequence: CSVYGPGPASPQETQYF. The DNA for the CDR3 is TGCAGCGTTTACGGGCCAGGGCCGGCAAGCCCCCAAGAGACCCAGTACTTC.

The rearrangement uses TRBV5-6 and TRBJ1-2; possibly TRBD1 for D (5 bases). Germline CDR1 SGHDT, CDR2 YYEEEE. Trimming removed 0 bases at V and 7 bases at J, with 13 bases between. CDR3 length equals 14 residues. This CDR3 reads CASSLGRVKGGYTF. DNA for the CDR3: TGTGCCAGCAGCTTGGGCAGGGTTAAGGGTGGCTACACCTTC.

The V call is TRBV30, the J call TRBJ2-4, with D possibly matching TRBD1 (7 bases). V lost 2 bases to trimming and J lost 6 bases, with 11 bases between them. This CDR3 region has 13 residues. Germline loops: CDR1 GTSNPN, CDR2 SVGIG (reference sequence). CDR3 sequence (DNA): TGTGCCTGGAGTAGGCAGGGGGGAAACATTCAGTACTTC. It codes for CAWSRQGGNIQYF.

The chain is built from TRBV30 and TRBJ1-6; D gene ambiguous. V lost 3 bases to trimming and J lost 4 bases, with 13 bases between them. The CDR3 spans 15 residues. Germline V gene lookup returns CDR1 GTSNPN and CDR2 SVGIG (reference sequence). In DNA form, the CDR3 reads TGTGCCTGGAGGAGGGTTGGAGAATATAATTCACCCCTCCACTTT. This translates into CAWRRVGEYNSPLHF.

This chain joins TRBV25-1 and TRBJ1-6, with D unclear. This CDR3 contains 13 residues. V lost 4 bases and J lost 6, with 7 bases in between. Germline V lookup: CDR1 MGHDK, CDR2 SYGVNS. The CDR3 DNA sequence: TGTGCCAGCAGTGCCAGCCTTAATTCACCCCTCCACTTT. Protein product: CASSASLNSPLHF.

Here the CDR3 DNA reads TGTGCCAGCAGCAAGGGGGGAGATGAGCAGTTCTTC. This codes for CASSKGGDEQFF. The chain carries TRBV9 and TRBJ2-1, with D possibly being TRBD1 or TRBD2 (6 bases each). CDR3 size: 12 residues. V was shortened by 4 bases and J by 8 bases, with 10 bases between the two germline ends. Germline loops: CDR1 SGDLS, CDR2 YYNGEE.

This clone was counted only a few times. The rearrangement links TRBV5-1 to TRBJ2-1, with a weak D call TRBD2 (5 bases). Trimming took off 3 bases at V and 8 bases at J, with 15 bases between the two ends. Germline V lookup: CDR1 SGHRS, CDR2 YFSETQ. The CDR3 sequence is 14 residues long. CDR3 nucleotide sequence: TGCGCCAGCAGCTCCTACCCTAGCCAGGATGAGCAGTTCTTC. Translating gives CASSSYPSQDEQFF. The full variable domain, in which reference TRBV5-1 and TRBJ2-1 provide the parts outside the CDR3, is KAGVTQTPRYLIKTRGQQVTLSCSPISGHRSVSWYQQTPGQGLQFLFEYFSETQRNKGNFPGRFSGRQFSNSRSEMNVSTLELGDSALYLCASSSYPSQDEQFFGPGTRLTVL.

The V and J genes are TRBV5-1 and TRBJ2-6, with D hard to call. Germline CDR1 is SGHRS and CDR2 is YFSETQ. V dropped 1 base and J dropped 1 base, with 9 bases sitting between them. The CDR3 is 16 amino acids. The CDR3, as DNA: TGCGCCAGCAGCTTGAATAGCTTATCTGGGGCCAACGTCCTGACTTTC. Amino acids: CASSLNSLSGANVLTF.

The CDR3 DNA is TGCAGCGTTGGGGTCGAGGGGGGCTACACCTTC. This sequence encodes CSVGVEGGYTF. The rearrangement joins TRBV29-1 to TRBJ1-2; D is possibly TRBD1 (5 bases). The germline V gene encodes CDR1 SQVTM and CDR2 ANQGSEA. Trimming removed 4 bases at V and 8 bases at J, with 11 bases between. The CDR3 consists of 11 residues.

This clone was counted a few times. V gene TRBV7-2 combines with J gene TRBJ1-5; D unresolved. V was cut by 2 bases and J by 2 bases, with 10 bases left in between. The CDR3 is made up of 15 amino acids. CDR1 is SGHTA and CDR2 is FQGNSA in the germline V gene. The CDR3 here is CASSLTAWGNQPQHF. In DNA, the CDR3 is TGTGCCAGCAGCTTAACGGCTTGGGGCAATCAGCCCCAGCATTTT.

This chain links TRBV30 with TRBJ2-7; D is unclear. CDR3 size: 11 residues. Germline CDR1 GTSNPN, CDR2 SVGIG (reference sequence). V shed 4 bases and J shed 6 bases, with 10 bases lying between them. The CDR3 DNA reads as TGTGCCTGGAACCTAGGCGTCGAGCAGTACTTC. Translation: CAWNLGVEQYF.

This sequence joins TRBV29-1 and TRBJ2-7; TRBD1 agrees at 7 bases. Germline lookup yields CDR1 SQVTM and CDR2 ANQGSEA. With 1 base clipped from V and 1 base from J, the junction kept 10 bases outside the gene matches. The CDR3 loop spans 16 amino acids. The CDR3: CSVEGPRPGGSYEQYF. Here the CDR3 DNA reads TGCAGCGTTGAAGGCCCGAGGCCAGGGGGTTCCTACGAGCAGTACTTC.

The chain couples TRBV6-5 to TRBJ1-2; D gene uncertain. CDR1 and CDR2 from the germline V gene are MNHEY and SVGAGI. The CDR3 covers 13 residues. The V end lost 2 bases, the J end lost 8 bases, and 12 bases lay between the germline ends. CDR3 in amino acids: CASSYVGVGGYTF. CDR3 nucleotide sequence: TGTGCCAGCAGTTACGTTGGGGTTGGCGGCTACACCTTC.

J is TRBJ1-5 and V is TRBV2, with D unresolved. Looked up from germline, CDR1 is SNHLY and CDR2 is FYNNEI. The CDR3 totals 13 residues. V was shortened by 7 bases and J by 3 bases, with 10 bases between the two germline ends. The CDR3 is CASIAEINQPQHF. The CDR3 DNA is TGTGCCAGCATCGCGGAAATCAATCAGCCCCAGCATTTT.

This clone has only a few counts. V and J are TRBV29-1 and TRBJ2-3; D is uncertain. This CDR3 region has 12 residues. Trimming shortened V by 3 bases and J by 2 bases, and 6 bases separated the two germline ends. Germline V gene lookup returns CDR1 SQVTM and CDR2 ANQGSEA. The CDR3 spells CSVESYTDTQYF. DNA for the CDR3: TGCAGCGTTGAGTCCTACACAGATACGCAGTATTTT.

This clone appeared a few times. The gene calls are TRBV29-1 and TRBJ2-7; the D gene is possibly TRBD1 (6 bases). The CDR3 length is 12 residues. V gave up 0 bases and J gave up 11 bases, with 14 bases separating them. Per germline, CDR1 SQVTM and CDR2 ANQGSEA. The CDR3 here is CSVEDPQGIEYF. CDR3 nucleotides: TGCAGCGTTGAAGATCCCCAGGGGATTGAGTACTTC.

The chain carries TRBV30 and TRBJ1-2; D might be TRBD1 (5 bases). The length of the CDR3 is 19 residues. Per the germline V gene, CDR1 is GTSNPN and CDR2 is SVGIG (reference sequence). The V gene lost 0 bases and the J gene lost 4 bases, with 27 bases spanning the gap. DNA for the CDR3: TGTGCCTGGAGTGTCCCAATGGGGACCCAACCCCAAGGACTCTATGGCTACACCTTC. It codes for CAWSVPMGTQPQGLYGYTF.

CDR3 in amino acids: CASSVSTSGTQETQYF. CDR3 DNA sequence: TGTGCCAGCAGCGTATCGACTAGCGGAACCCAAGAGACCCAGTACTTC. The chain recombines TRBV9 with TRBJ2-5; 9 positions agree with TRBD2. This CDR3 is 16 amino acids long. CDR1 and CDR2 from the germline V gene are SGDLS and YYNGEE. With V trimmed by 1 base and J by 1 base, 5 bases remained unmatched.

This clone was seen a few times. The V call is TRBV29-1, the J call TRBJ2-3; perhaps TRBD2 as D (5 bases). Germline V gene lookup returns CDR1 SQVTM and CDR2 ANQGSEA. Between the trimmed V and J ends, which lost 3 bases and 0 bases, there was a span of 19 bases. The CDR3 is 17 amino acids. The CDR3: CSVDVAGEYPSTDTQYF. CDR3 coding DNA: TGCAGCGTTGATGTGGCCGGGGAATACCCTAGCACAGATACGCAGTATTTT.

The rearrangement joins TRBV29-1 to TRBJ2-5; possibly TRBD1 or TRBD2 for D (5 bases each). V lost 6 bases, J lost 3 bases, and 17 bases lay in between. Germline V gives CDR1 SQVTM, CDR2 ANQGSEA. The CDR3 has 14 amino acids. Written as DNA, the CDR3 is TGCAGCGTAGAGCTCGGGACCACCAAAGAGACCCAGTACTTC. Translating gives CSVELGTTKETQYF.

The chain recombines TRBV30 with TRBJ2-3; a weak D match, TRBD1 (6 bases). The V end lost 1 base, the J end lost 0 bases, and 11 bases lay between the germline ends. CDR1 and CDR2 (germline): GTSNPN, SVGIG (reference sequence). The CDR3 has 15 amino acids. CDR3 nucleotide sequence: TGTGCCTGGAGTGGTGGGACATCGAGCACAGATACGCAGTATTTT. It encodes CAWSGGTSSTDTQYF. Full variable domain (outside the CDR3, taken from reference TRBV30 and TRBJ2-3): SQTIHQWPATLVQPVGSPLSLECTVEGTSNPNLYWYRQAAGRGLQLLFYSVGIGQISSEVPQNLSASRPQDRQFILSSKKLLLSDSGFYLCAWSGGTSSTDTQYFGPGTRLTVL.